Listed below are T cell receptor beta chains from one sample, sequenced in a study of blood T cell repertoires in COVID-19. Profiling relied on immunoSEQ multiplex PCR, and the TCRdb table lists in-frame clones only, not all of them. The data show 100,000 to 130,000 clones, less than 75% seen once. Input material: peripheral blood. These receptors all come from a woman aged 40 to 50 with acute or convalescent COVID-19. CDR3s include the opening cysteine and the closing phenylalanine or tryptophan. The D gene is left open where the match is weak. Size tells how often a clone was seen (once, few, many) or the class of an expanded clone, and some rows leave it out.

TRBV19	-	once	TRBJ1-6	CASSSGHQNSPLHF	TGTGCCAGTAGTTCGGGACACCAAAATTCACCCCTCCACTTT
TRBV3-1/TRBV3-2	TRBD2	-	TRBJ2-2	CASGAGANTGELFF	TGTGCCAGCGGAGCGGGGGCGAACACCGGGGAGCTGTTTTTT
TRBV28	TRBD1	-	TRBJ2-5	CASSPSRGKQETQYF	TGTGCCAGCAGTCCTTCCAGGGGGAAACAAGAGACCCAGTACTTC
TRBV6-5	-	-	TRBJ2-7	CASSYGGRGTYEQYF	TGTGCCAGCAGTTACGGGGGCCGGGGAACCTACGAGCAGTACTTC
TRBV2	-	once	TRBJ1-2	CASSESGLVYGYTF	TGTGCCAGCAGTGAATCGGGTTTGGTTTATGGCTACACCTTC
TRBV30	TRBD1	few	TRBJ1-6	CAWTAGGNSPLHF	TGTGCCTGGACGGCAGGGGGAAATTCACCCCTCCACTTT
TRBV6-5	TRBD1	-	TRBJ1-2	CASLRDRGSYGYTF	TGTGCCAGCCTCCGGGACAGGGGATCCTATGGCTACACCTTC
TRBV11-2	TRBD1	-	TRBJ2-2	CASSRSADRANTGELFF	TGTGCCAGCAGCCGCTCGGCCGACAGGGCGAACACCGGGGAGCTGTTTTTT
TRBV6-6	TRBD1	once	TRBJ2-1	CASSLDRGWGEQFF	TGTGCCAGCAGTTTAGACAGGGGTTGGGGTGAGCAGTTCTTC
TRBV10-2	-	few	TRBJ1-6	CASKGDSGRSPLHF	TGCGCCAGCAAGGGCGACAGTGGCCGTTCACCCCTCCACTTT
TRBV9	TRBD1	-	TRBJ1-6	CASSATGTGEDSPLHF	TGTGCCAGCAGCGCAACCGGGACAGGGGAAGACTCACCCCTCCACTTT
TRBV2	-	once	TRBJ1-5	CASSGGTNSNQPQHF	TGTGCCAGCAGTGGAGGGACTAATAGCAATCAGCCCCAGCATTTT
TRBV10-1	TRBD2	-	TRBJ2-5	CASRHRDYYKETQYF	TGCGCCAGCAGGCACCGGGACTACTATAAAGAGACCCAGTACTTC
TRBV3-1/TRBV3-2	-	few	TRBJ2-2	CASSQGQESNTGELFF	TGTGCCAGCAGCCAAGGACAGGAATCGAACACCGGGGAGCTGTTTTTT
TRBV3-1/TRBV3-2	-	-	TRBJ1-6	CASSQDWGDSPLHF	TGTGCCAGCAGCCAAGATTGGGGGGATTCACCCCTCCACTTT
TRBV10-3	-	-	TRBJ2-5	CATLRDMSETQYF	TGTGCCACTCTCAGGGATATGTCGGAGACCCAGTACTTC
TRBV4-3	-	-	TRBJ1-6	CASSQTQGLEPPLHF	TGCGCCAGCAGCCAAACCCAGGGGCTTGAGCCACCCCTCCACTTT
TRBV6-5	-	-	TRBJ2-5	CASWTIQETQYF	TGTGCCAGCTGGACAATTCAAGAGACCCAGTACTTC
TRBV4-2	-	-	TRBJ1-3	CASSSEDSKTGNTIYF	TGTGCCAGCAGCTCAGAGGACAGTAAGACTGGAAACACCATATATTTT
TRBV2	-	-	TRBJ2-1	CASGRLVPEQFF	TGTGCCAGCGGTCGACTAGTCCCTGAGCAGTTCTTC
TRBV11-3	-	once	TRBJ2-7	CASSSGQEQYF	TGTGCCAGCAGCTCCGGACAAGAGCAGTACTTC
TRBV28	TRBD1	-	TRBJ1-4	CASSQTGGADEKLFF	TGTGCCAGCAGTCAGACAGGGGGCGCCGATGAAAAACTGTTTTTT
TRBV12-3/TRBV12-4	-	-	TRBJ1-3	CASRMTAGNTIYF	TGTGCCAGCAGAATGACAGCTGGAAACACCATATATTTT
TRBV2	-	-	TRBJ1-1	CASSEQGQNTEAFF	TGTGCCAGCAGTGAACAGGGACAGAACACTGAAGCTTTCTTT
TRBV6-5	-	-	TRBJ1-1	CASKWAGDGTEAFF	TGTGCCAGCAAATGGGCAGGGGACGGCACTGAAGCTTTCTTT
TRBV9	-	-	TRBJ2-5	CASSVATVSGETQYF	TGTGCCAGCAGCGTAGCTACGGTTAGCGGAGAGACCCAGTACTTC
TRBV5-8	-	-	TRBJ1-5	CASSLYTGPNQPQHF	TGTGCCAGCAGCTTGTATACTGGGCCTAATCAGCCCCAGCATTTT
TRBV28	-	-	TRBJ1-6	CASSYDRFNSPLHF	TGTGCCAGCAGTTACGACAGGTTTAATTCACCCCTCCACTTT
TRBV27	TRBD2	-	TRBJ2-3	CASSFGTRTDTQYF	TGTGCCAGCAGTTTTGGGACTAGAACAGATACGCAGTATTTT
TRBV28	-	-	TRBJ1-5	CASSFGRDSNQPQHF	TGTGCCAGCAGTTTTGGCAGGGATAGCAATCAGCCCCAGCATTTT
TRBV24-1	-	-	TRBJ2-5	CATSDSEAGSRKTQYF	TGTGCCACCAGTGATTCCGAGGCTGGGAGTAGGAAGACCCAGTACTTC
TRBV4-3	TRBD2	-	TRBJ2-3	CASSQERTRTDTQYF	TGCGCCAGCAGCCAAGAGAGGACTAGAACAGATACGCAGTATTTT
TRBV7-7	TRBD2	few	TRBJ2-3	CASSPGLAGGSDTQYF	TGTGCCAGCAGCCCCGGACTAGCGGGGGGCAGTGATACGCAGTATTTT
TRBV7-3	TRBD2	-	TRBJ2-2	CASRAGAETGELFF	TGTGCCAGCAGAGCGGGGGCGGAGACCGGGGAGCTGTTTTTT
TRBV5-1	TRBD1	once	TRBJ1-1	CASSLGQGLTEAFF	TGCGCCAGCAGCTTAGGACAGGGGTTAACTGAAGCTTTCTTT
TRBV6-1	-	-	TRBJ1-1	CASSEGGRGVEAFF	TGTGCCAGCAGTGAAGGCGGCAGGGGCGTTGAAGCTTTCTTT